These T cell receptor beta chains were read from a single sample in a study of post-analysis software for immune sequencing data. Each CDR3 protein gets one entry after TCRdb re-called the PCR reads with MiXCR. Found here are hundreds of thousands of distinct CDR3 sequences, 44% of them singletons; the top ten hold around 1.7%. The source material was blood. The receptors were gathered from a girl aged 10 to 17 with multiple sclerosis. Each CDR3 is given with its conserved first and last residue. A D gene is named only where the DNA matches it firmly. Clone size, where shown, is once, few, many, or a class for clones that have expanded.

j_gene: TRBJ2-1
abundance: few
d_gene: TRBD2
v_gene: TRBV9
CDR3nt: TGTGCCAGCAGCTTCCAGCTAGCGGGGGGCTTCAATGAGCAGTTCTTC
CDR3aa: CASSFQLAGGFNEQFF

j_gene: TRBJ1-5
abundance: once
d_gene: TRBD1
v_gene: TRBV2
CDR3nt: TGTGCCAGCAGCGCCTACAGGGGTCACCAGCCCCAGCATTTT
CDR3aa: CASSAYRGHQPQHF

j_gene: TRBJ1-5
abundance: NA
d_gene: NA
v_gene: TRBV20-1
CDR3nt: TGCAGTGCTAGAGATAGTCTGGGACTGGAGCGACAGCCCCAGCATTTT
CDR3aa: CSARDSLGLERQPQHF

j_gene: TRBJ2-1
abundance: NA
d_gene: TRBD1
v_gene: TRBV6-5
CDR3nt: TGTGCCAGCAGTACCCCGAGACAGGGGCAGTTCTTC
CDR3aa: CASSTPRQGQFF

j_gene: TRBJ2-3
abundance: few
d_gene: NA
v_gene: TRBV24-1
CDR3nt: TGTGCCACCAGTGATCCCCAGACCGGAGCAGATACGCAGTATTTT
CDR3aa: CATSDPQTGADTQYF

j_gene: TRBJ2-5
abundance: NA
d_gene: NA
v_gene: TRBV27
CDR3nt: TGTGCCAGCAGTTTTCGGGAACGGGAGACCCAGTACTTC
CDR3aa: CASSFRERETQYF

j_gene: TRBJ2-7
abundance: many
d_gene: TRBD1
v_gene: TRBV10-3
CDR3nt: TGTGCCATCAGTGAACGTGGGACAGCCTCCTACGAGCAGTACTTC
CDR3aa: CAISERGTASYEQYF

j_gene: TRBJ2-7
abundance: NA
d_gene: NA
v_gene: TRBV12-3/TRBV12-4
CDR3nt: TGTGCCAGCAGTTCCCGCCGGGGAGGTGAGCAGTACTTC
CDR3aa: CASSSRRGGEQYF

j_gene: TRBJ2-5
abundance: few
d_gene: NA
v_gene: TRBV7-3
CDR3nt: TGTGCCAGCAGCTTAAGACAGGCTGAAGAGACCCAGTACTTC
CDR3aa: CASSLRQAEETQYF

j_gene: TRBJ2-7
abundance: NA
d_gene: NA
v_gene: TRBV12-3/TRBV12-4
CDR3nt: TGTGCCAGCAGTTTCGCACTCTACGAGCAGTACTTC
CDR3aa: CASSFALYEQYF

j_gene: TRBJ2-1
abundance: NA
d_gene: TRBD2
v_gene: TRBV3-1
CDR3nt: TGTGCCAGCAGCCAAGAGAGCGGGGGGTGGAGAAATGAGCAGTTCTTC
CDR3aa: CASSQESGGWRNEQFF

j_gene: TRBJ2-7
abundance: once
d_gene: TRBD2
v_gene: TRBV4-2
CDR3nt: TGTGCCAGCAGCCAAGAAACAGCGGGAGGAGGCGAGCAGTACTTC
CDR3aa: CASSQETAGGGEQYF

j_gene: TRBJ2-7
abundance: few
d_gene: NA
v_gene: TRBV7-9
CDR3nt: TGTGCCAGCAGCCCGGAGGGGGTCTACGAGCAGTACTTC
CDR3aa: CASSPEGVYEQYF

j_gene: TRBJ1-6
abundance: few
d_gene: TRBD1
v_gene: TRBV5-1
CDR3nt: TGCGCCAGCAGCTATCGACAGGGTGAATCACCCCTCCACTTT
CDR3aa: CASSYRQGESPLHF